This TCR beta chain was captured by sequencing in a study of T cell responses to AZD1222 COVID-19 vaccine (TCRdb year 2021). Background for the entire study: A total of over 230 trial participants underwent TCR sequencing, of whom about 200 received two doses of AZD1222 and about 26 received two doses of the MenACWY control vaccine. Trial participants were enrolled by age into 18-55, 56-69 and 70-plus year subgroups, with 148, 28 and 57 TCR-sequenced participants respectively. General conclusions and limits of the study: Participants were mostly white British, with more females than males. The authors suggested clonal diversity may have been underestimated. The 56-69-year group was small, and its depth increase did not reach significance, likely because of low power. Nearly half of unique spike-specific TCRs reportedly recognized epitopes outside regions mutated in the B.1.351 and B.1.1.7 variants. The whole spike protein was spanned by vaccine-associated CD4 TCRs, and dominant responses were seen in regions 160-218 and 743-854. No day 14 peak-response samples were available, so repertoires were characterized only after the peak T cell response. Conclusions about previously exposed vaccinees are limited, since just a handful of AZD1222 recipients were seropositive for SARS-CoV-2 at baseline. Spike-specific TCR breadth and depth rose significantly after two AZD1222 doses compared with day 0 and with MenACWY recipients.

The CDR3 regions of human TCRbeta chains were subjected to immunosequencing. The paper's processing steps were these. TCRs in the repertoires were compared against a reference library of SARS-CoV-2-specific TCRs that had been generated with the MIRA antigen-specificity platform. Breadth was defined as the fraction of unique TCRs that were SARS-CoV-2-associated, and depth was defined as the fraction of total T cells that were SARS-CoV-2-associated. Using the MIRA data, each spike-specific TCR was mapped to the spike region that the TCR reacts to and placed in a CD4 or CD8 class. Log10-transformed breadth and depth values were compared by one-way ANOVA with Sidak's multiple comparisons tests. The table comes from immuneACCESS by way of TCRdb, which keeps in-frame sequences with V and J called. Part of the clones is missing from these tables; in studies checked, under half for an unresolved V gene and the rest for unknown reasons. The V and J calls and clone size are taken from that table; D and trimming were inferred from the DNA. This sample lists about 190,000 clones; approximately 94% were detected once. Jointly, the top ten make up 3.6% of the sample.

In regard to this clone: What antigen it recognizes has not been identified. No qualities accompany the bases; no much larger clone lies one base away.

The sample's time point label is to be understood as: about 28 days (+/-7) after the second vaccine dose. In the paper's terms, the treatment or condition label means: meningococcal conjugate vaccine given as trial control. Vaccinee samples came from UK trials COV001 and COV002, including a single-blind randomized controlled phase 2/3 trial of AZD1222 (ChAdOx1 nCoV-19) in healthy adults. For TCRbeta chain sequencing, PBMC samples were collected from trial participants at day 0 and at day 28 after the second dose. Relative to germline, V is 5 bases shorter and J is 4 bases shorter, with 13 bases between their ends. Its CDR3 holds 13 amino acids, cysteine through phenylalanine. Of the read, only the CDR3 DNA is kept; its 39 bases are in frame from base 1. CDR1 SGHRS and CDR2 YFSETQ were looked up in the germline V gene.

This TCR came from an adult who received the MenACWY meningococcal vaccine as a control. The V gene is TRBV5-1 and the J gene is TRBJ2-7; the D gene lacks a confident call. Specimen: peripheral blood, collected 28 days after the second dose of the MenACWY control vaccine. The CDR3 in this case is CASSIGGLYEQYF. The DNA sequence follows: TGCGCCAGCAGTATCGGCGGATTGTACGAGCAGTACTTC.